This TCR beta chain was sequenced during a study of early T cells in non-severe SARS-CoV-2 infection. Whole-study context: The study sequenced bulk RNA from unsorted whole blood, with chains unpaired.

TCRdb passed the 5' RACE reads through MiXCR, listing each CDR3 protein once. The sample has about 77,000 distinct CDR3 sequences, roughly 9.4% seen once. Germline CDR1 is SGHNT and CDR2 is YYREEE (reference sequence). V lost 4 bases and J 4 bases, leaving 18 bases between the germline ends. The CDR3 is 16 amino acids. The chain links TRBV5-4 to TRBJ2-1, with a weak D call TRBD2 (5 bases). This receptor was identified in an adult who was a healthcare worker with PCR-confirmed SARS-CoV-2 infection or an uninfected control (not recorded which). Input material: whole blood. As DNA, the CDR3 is TGTGCCAGCAGCGGGGTAAGCGGCCCCACTTACAATGAGCAGTTCTTC. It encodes CASSGVSGPTYNEQFF. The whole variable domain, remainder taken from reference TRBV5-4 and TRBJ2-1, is ETGVTQSPTHLIKTRGQQVTLRCSSQSGHNTVSWYQQALGQGPQFIFQYYREEENGRGNFPPRFSGLQFPNYSSELNVNALELDDSALYLCASSGVSGPTYNEQFFGPGTRLTVL.